The TCR beta chain described here comes from a study of Ad26.COV2.S vaccination and SARS-CoV-2 variants. Treatment specified: some 20 received Ad26.COV2.S at low or high dose, single or two shots; about 5 received placebo; per-sample allocation not given. Sampling took place 63 days after the first vaccine or placebo injection. TCRdb's table, derived via immunoSEQ multiplex PCR, lists solely in-frame clones and lacks some. The sample records about 260,000 clones, around nine tenths being singletons. Regarding this clone: Its antigen is not known.

Regarding the study as a whole: Total responses of T cells may have been underestimated by the analyses of TCR breadth and depth.

CDR1 is LGHNA, CDR2 YSLEER, per germline. CDR3 length equals 16 residues. The junction had 7 bases not matched to a gene; V was cut back by 1 base and J by 8 bases. Here the sequenced sample was peripheral blood, taken in a trial of Ad26.COV2.S vaccine versus placebo. The V gene is TRBV4-3, the J gene TRBJ2-2, with 10 bases lining up with TRBD2. This TCR was recovered from a person between 18 and 59 years old who received the Ad26.COV2.S COVID-19 vaccine or a placebo. The CDR3 bases are TGCGCCAGCAGCCAAGTCCCTAGCGGGAGCGGTGGGGAGCTGTTTTTT. It yields the protein CASSQVPSGSGGELFF.